This T cell receptor beta chain was sequenced in a study of graft-versus-host responses after intestinal transplantation. Study-wide points: There were GvH clones found in recipient marrow, and some of them appeared first in ileum or blood.

Data came from immunoSEQ multiplex PCR; TCRdb stores just in-frame clones and leaves some out. The sample has 90,000 to 130,000 clones; over 85% are singletons. Concerning this clone: Its antigen is unidentified.

V was cut by 7 bases and J by 5 bases, with 11 bases left in between. CDR1 and CDR2 (germline): MDHEN, SYDVKM. The CDR3 totals 12 residues. The chain joins TRBV28 to TRBJ1-1; possible D gene TRBD1, 5 bases. Sequencing used unstimulated CD4+ T cells sorted from spleen or lymph node cells, obtained before transplant. The TCR was taken from a human donor who was the organ donor for an intestinal transplant. CDR3 coding DNA: TGTGCCAGCACGGGGGAGGGGACTGAAGCTTTCTTT. This encodes CASTGEGTEAFF.